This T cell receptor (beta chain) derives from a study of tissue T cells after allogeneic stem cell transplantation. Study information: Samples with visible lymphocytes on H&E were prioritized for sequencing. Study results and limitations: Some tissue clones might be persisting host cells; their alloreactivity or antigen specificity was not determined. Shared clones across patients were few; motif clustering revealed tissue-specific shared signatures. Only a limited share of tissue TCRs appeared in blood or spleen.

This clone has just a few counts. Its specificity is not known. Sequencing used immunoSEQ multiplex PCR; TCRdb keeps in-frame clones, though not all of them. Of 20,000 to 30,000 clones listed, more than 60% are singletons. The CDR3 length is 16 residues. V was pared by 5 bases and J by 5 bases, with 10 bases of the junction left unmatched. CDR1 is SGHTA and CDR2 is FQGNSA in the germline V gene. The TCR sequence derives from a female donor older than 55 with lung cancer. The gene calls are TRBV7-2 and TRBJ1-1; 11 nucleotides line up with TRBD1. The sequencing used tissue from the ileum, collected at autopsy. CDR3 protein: CASSPRTGGWGTEAFF. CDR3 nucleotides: TGTGCCAGCAGCCCGCGGACAGGGGGCTGGGGAACTGAAGCTTTCTTT.